These 25 T cell receptor beta chains came from one sample sequenced in a study of blood T cell repertoires in COVID-19. Using immunoSEQ multiplex PCR, the repertoire was profiled, and TCRdb retains in-frame clones only, with some absent. Of a few hundred thousand clones listed, 88% are singletons. Sequenced: peripheral blood. The receptors stem from a woman in her thirties with COVID-19, enrolled during active disease.

Only a few counts were recorded for this clone. The V call is TRBV4-1, the J call TRBJ1-2; D might be TRBD1 (5 bases). The germline V gene has CDR1 MGHRA and CDR2 YSYEKL. The CDR3 consists of 16 residues. Trimming took 0 bases from V and 4 from J, leaving 15 bases between them. CDR3 loop: CASSQDLGRGGYGYTF. CDR3 nucleotide sequence: TGCGCCAGCAGCCAAGATTTGGGGAGGGGCGGCTATGGCTACACCTTC.

This chain connects TRBV7-2 to TRBJ2-1; 8 bases align to TRBD2. The CDR3 runs to 13 residues. The germline CDR1 and CDR2 sequences are SGHTA and FQGNSA. V trimming: 10 bases; J trimming: 6 bases; junction bases outside the gene matches: 8. CDR3 residues: CATGAGGANEQFF. The CDR3 nucleotides read TGTGCCACCGGGGCGGGGGGAGCCAATGAGCAGTTCTTC.

This chain joins TRBV10-1 and TRBJ2-2; 9 bases line up with TRBD2. The CDR3 runs to 15 residues. V gave up 6 bases and J gave up 3 bases; unmatched junction bases: 5. Germline V gives CDR1 WNHNN, CDR2 SYGVQD (reference sequence). In DNA, the CDR3 is TGCGCCAGCAGCGCTAGCGGGGACTACACCGGGGAGCTGTTTTTT. It codes for CASSASGDYTGELFF.

This chain joins TRBV5-6 and TRBJ2-5; 8 nucleotides agree with TRBD2. CDR1 and CDR2 from the germline V gene are SGHDT and YYEEEE. J lost 5 bases, V lost 3 bases, and 9 bases had no gene match. The CDR3 runs to 15 residues. The CDR3 reads CASSSLGGVGETQYF. The DNA of the CDR3 is TGTGCCAGCAGCTCCCTCGGGGGGGTAGGGGAGACCCAGTACTTC.

The V gene is TRBV7-8, the J gene TRBJ1-2; D gene ambiguous. Trimming took 1 base from V and 8 from J, leaving 8 bases between them. The V gene's germline CDR1 is SGHVS and CDR2 FQNEAQ. The CDR3 spans 12 residues. The CDR3 DNA reads as TGTGCCAGCAGCTTAGGTACGGGAGGCTACACCTTC. It specifies CASSLGTGGYTF.

The V gene is TRBV3-1 (or the pseudogene TRBV3-2), the J gene TRBJ2-7; possibly TRBD2 for D (5 bases). CDR3 length: 15 residues. The V end lost 0 bases, the J end lost 3 bases, and 12 bases lay between the germline ends. CDR1 and CDR2 from the germline V gene are LGHDT and YNNKEL (reference sequence). In DNA, the CDR3 is TGTGCCAGCAGCCAAGACCGGCAGGCGGGCTACGAGCAGTACTTC. Translated: CASSQDRQAGYEQYF.

This clone was detected a few times. The chain uses TRBV27 and TRBJ1-1; 10 bases are shared with TRBD1. There are 15 residues in the CDR3. CDR1 is MNHEY, CDR2 SMNVEV, per germline (reference sequence). Trimming took 1 base from V and 10 from J; bases not matched to a gene: 9. The CDR3 loop reads CASSLYPGTGEAAFF. CDR3 sequence (DNA): TGTGCCAGCAGTTTATACCCCGGGACAGGGGAGGCAGCTTTCTTT.

The chain is built from TRBV2 and TRBJ2-7, with 7 bases identical to TRBD2. Germline trimming cut 8 bases from V and 6 bases from J; bases unmatched to any gene: 10. Germline V lookup: CDR1 SNHLY, CDR2 FYNNEI. This CDR3 has 13 amino acids. CDR3 bases: TGTGCCAGCGGGCTAGCGGTAACCATCGAGCAGTACGTC. Its protein is CASGLAVTIEQYV.

The chain recombines TRBV5-8 with TRBJ1-2; 8 bases fit TRBD1. The germline V gene has CDR1 SGHTS and CDR2 YDEGEE. This CDR3 contains 14 residues. The trim removed 3 bases at V and 6 bases at J, leaving 7 bases unmatched. CDR3 DNA: TGTGCCAGCAGCTGGGCCAGGGGGCCCCATGGCTACACCTTC. Protein sequence: CASSWARGPHGYTF.

CDR3 sequence: CASSQSGASTDTQYF. CDR3 in DNA: TGTGCCAGCAGCCAAAGCGGGGCAAGCACAGATACGCAGTATTTT. The chain couples TRBV6-5 to TRBJ2-3; 7 nucleotides agree with TRBD2. There are 15 residues in the CDR3. With V trimmed by 6 bases and J by 0 bases, 6 bases remained unmatched. CDR1 is MNHEY, CDR2 SVGAGI, per germline.

As concerns this clone: Other DNA sequences from this sample encode an identical CDR3 as well. This sequence joins TRBV7-9 and TRBJ1-1, with D possibly matching TRBD1 (6 bases). Trimming cost V 6 bases and J 3 bases, with 8 bases left between them. The germline V gene has CDR1 SEHNR and CDR2 FQNEAQ (reference sequence). The length of the CDR3 is 12 residues. CDR3 amino acids: CASRDRYTEAFF. The CDR3 DNA reads TGTGCCAGCAGGGACAGATACACTGAAGCTTTCTTT.

This rearrangement joins TRBV19 to TRBJ1-2, with a possible D match to TRBD1 (5 bases). V was trimmed by 6 bases and J by 1 base, leaving 12 bases between them. CDR3 size: 14 residues. Germline lookup yields CDR1 LNHDA and CDR2 SQIVND (reference sequence). CDR3 amino acids: CASRLTEINYGYTF. CDR3 DNA sequence: TGTGCCAGTAGGTTGACAGAGATTAACTATGGCTACACCTTC.

DNA for the CDR3: TGCGCCAGCAGCCAATTATTCGGGAGGAAGGATTCACCCCTCCACTTT. Protein product: CASSQLFGRKDSPLHF. This sequence joins TRBV4-1 and TRBJ1-6; D is ambiguous. V dropped 2 bases and J dropped 8 bases, with 16 bases sitting between them. The CDR3 sequence is 16 residues long. The germline V gene encodes CDR1 MGHRA and CDR2 YSYEKL.

V is TRBV10-3 and J is TRBJ1-1; D gene unclear. Germline lookup yields CDR1 ENHRY and CDR2 SYGVKD. The CDR3 is 13 residues long. V lost 0 bases and J lost 8, with 10 bases in between. The CDR3, as DNA: TGTGCCATCAGTGAGTCTCCCCAGGTGGAAGCTTTCTTT. It encodes CAISESPQVEAFF.

Note on this clone: Additional DNA sequences in this sample encode the identical CDR3. This rearrangement joins TRBV11-3 to TRBJ1-1; D perhaps matches TRBD1 (5 bases). The germline CDR1 and CDR2 sequences are SGHNT and YENEEA. This CDR3 is 13 amino acids long. The germline V and J ends were trimmed by 5 bases and 0 bases, with 7 bases remaining between them. CDR3 sequence reads: CASSQGLNTEAFF. In DNA form, the CDR3 reads TGTGCCAGCAGCCAGGGCCTGAACACTGAAGCTTTCTTT.

This chain links TRBV7-6 with TRBJ1-5; 7 nucleotides agree with TRBD1. This CDR3 has 14 amino acids. The germline V gene encodes CDR1 SGHVS and CDR2 FNYEAQ. The V gene end was trimmed by 2 bases and the J gene end by 2 bases; junction bases not matched to a gene: 0. The CDR3 here is CASSLQGGNQPQHF. The CDR3 DNA reads TGTGCCAGCAGCTTACAGGGGGGCAATCAGCCCCAGCATTTT.

This clone was detected a few times. The chain combines TRBV5-4 with TRBJ1-6; D not resolved. Germline values: CDR1 SGHNT, CDR2 YYREEE (reference sequence). Trimming took 2 bases from V and 5 from J, leaving 8 bases between them. CDR3 length: 14 amino acids. CDR3 amino acids: CASSFEHDNSPLHF. The CDR3 nucleotides are TGTGCCAGCAGCTTCGAACATGATAATTCACCCCTCCACTTT.

The genes are TRBV5-5 and TRBJ1-6; possibly TRBD1 for D (6 bases). CDR3 length equals 15 residues. V was cut by 1 base and J by 7 bases, with 12 bases left in between. The V gene's germline CDR1 is SGHKS and CDR2 YYEKEE (reference sequence). For the CDR3, the DNA is TGTGCCAGCAGCTTGCTCAGGGGCGGAAATTCACCCCTCCACTTT. As protein: CASSLLRGGNSPLHF. Drawing the rest from reference TRBV5-5 and TRBJ1-6, the complete variable domain is DAGVTQSPTHLIKTRGQQVTLRCSPISGHKSVSWYQQVLGQGPQFIFQYYEKEERGRGNFPDRFSARQFPNYSSELNVNALLLGDSALYLCASSLLRGGNSPLHFGNGTRLTVT.

V gene TRBV10-3 combines with J gene TRBJ1-5; TRBD1 matches 8 bases. CDR1 and CDR2 (germline): ENHRY, SYGVKD. V was clipped by 0 bases and J by 3 bases; unmatched bases: 7. The CDR3 is 17 residues long. The CDR3 DNA reads as TGTGCCATCAGTGAGTCGGGTACAGGGGGATTCAATCAGCCCCAGCATTTT. This sequence encodes CAISESGTGGFNQPQHF.

Here the CDR3 DNA reads TGTGCCAGCTCACCACCCGGCCAGGGCCCTGGCTACACCTTC. Encoded protein: CASSPPGQGPGYTF. The rearrangement uses TRBV18 and TRBJ1-2; a possible D gene is TRBD1 (5 bases). The ends were cut back, 0 bases at V and 7 bases at J, with 12 bases in the middle. This CDR3 has 14 residues. In germline, CDR1 is KGHSH, CDR2 LQKENI.

The chain uses TRBV5-6 and TRBJ1-2, with 12 bases fitting TRBD1. The CDR3 has 15 residues. Germline-derived CDR1 and CDR2 are SGHDT and YYEEEE. Trimming at V came to 3 bases and at J to 8 bases, leaving 8 bases not matched to a gene. The CDR3 loop reads CASSSGTGGYWGYTF. As DNA, the CDR3 is TGTGCCAGCAGCTCCGGGACAGGGGGCTACTGGGGCTACACCTTC.

V gene TRBV6-2 or TRBV6-3 combines with J gene TRBJ1-1; maybe TRBD1 (6 bases). V lost 6 bases, J lost 6 bases, and 17 bases lay in between. The germline gives CDR1 MNHEY, CDR2 SVGEGT. This CDR3 contains 14 residues. The CDR3 coding sequence is TGTGCCAGCAGCTCTGGCAGGGGAAATGCTGAAGCTTTCTTT. It specifies CASSSGRGNAEAFF.

The V call is TRBV28, the J call TRBJ1-2; D is possibly TRBD1 (6 bases). The CDR3 runs to 18 residues. Germline loops: CDR1 MDHEN, CDR2 SYDVKM. Deletions cut 5 bases from V and 6 bases from J, with 28 bases between. For the CDR3, the DNA is TGTGCCAGCAGTCCCCGGGGGGTCAGGGGCCTTGCGAGGGATGGCTACACCTTC. It specifies CASSPRGVRGLARDGYTF.

This CDR3 reads CASSPGLAGANNEQFF. The CDR3 DNA reads TGTGCCAGCAGCCCGGGACTAGCGGGAGCGAACAATGAGCAGTTCTTC. This chain links TRBV11-2 with TRBJ2-1; TRBD2 matches 14 bases. With V trimmed by 5 bases and J by 5 bases, 5 bases remained unmatched. CDR1 is SGHAT and CDR2 is FQNNGV in the germline V gene. The CDR3 consists of 16 residues.

This rearrangement joins TRBV7-9 to TRBJ2-2, with 8 bases matching TRBD1. CDR1 SEHNR and CDR2 FQNEAQ come from the germline V gene (reference sequence). J gave up 5 bases and V 5 bases, and 7 bases lay outside the gene matches. The CDR3 spans 15 residues. CDR3 loop: CASSPGGTGTGELFF. DNA for the CDR3: TGTGCCAGCAGCCCCGGCGGGACAGGAACCGGGGAGCTGTTTTTT. The full variable domain, with the rest looked up from reference TRBV7-9 and TRBJ2-2, is DTGVSQNPRHKITKRGQNVTFRCDPISEHNRLYWYRQTLGQGPEFLTYFQNEAQLEKSRLLSDRFSAERPKGSFSTLEIQRTEQGDSAMYLCASSPGGTGTGELFFGEGSRLTVL.